Sequencing of this T cell receptor (beta chain) was carried out in a study of shared clonotypes between healthy human individuals. As for the study in general: Per-donor plates numbered three CD4 naive, three CD4 memory, two CD8 naive and one CD8 memory. Study-level results: Among a few donors, approximately 4.6% of naive CD4 clonotypes were found in common.

Each replicate PCR on the sorted subsets used 200 to 250 ng DNA (roughly 30,000 T cell genomes). Using immunoSEQ multiplex PCR, the repertoire was profiled, and TCRdb retains in-frame clones only, with some absent. The sample includes about 2.2 million clones, roughly 91% seen only once; the top ten take under 2%. Germline-derived CDR1 and CDR2 are SGHRS and YFSETQ. The CDR3 is 15 residues long. The trim removed 3 bases at V and 3 bases at J, leaving 6 bases unmatched. In regard to this clone: Its antigen is unidentified.

Terminally differentiated effector memory CD45RA+ cells were excluded by CCR7 positive selection of CD45RO-negative cells. The J gene is TRBJ2-7, the V gene TRBV5-1; 10 nucleotides agree with TRBD1. The sequencing sample was made of naive CD8+ T cells from PBMCs. This TCR was recovered from a man aged 18 to 29 in good health. Some clones in this sample may be carry-over from other donors' samples. DNA of the CDR3: TGCGCCAGCAGCTGGGGGACAGGGGAGGGCTACGAGCAGTACTTC. This sequence encodes CASSWGTGEGYEQYF.